A selection of T cell receptor beta chains follows, all from one sample in a study of blood T cell repertoires in COVID-19. Libraries were prepared by immunoSEQ multiplex PCR; TCRdb keeps only in-frame clonotypes and omits some of them. The sample has some 300,000 clones; 85% are singletons. Source material: peripheral blood. The receptors stem from a woman aged 45 to 65 with active or convalescent COVID-19. Each CDR3 is given with its conserved first and last residue. D genes are given only for firm matches. Only part of the rows carry a size: once, few, many, or a class if the clone is expanded.

j_gene | d_gene | abundance | v_gene | len | CDR3nt | CDR3aa
TRBJ2-2 | TRBD1 | - | TRBV25-1 | 18 | TGTGCCAGCAGTGAATTGAACAGGGGACAGATGACCACCGGGGAGCTGTTTTTT | CASSELNRGQMTTGELFF
TRBJ2-3 | - | - | TRBV6-5 | 13 | TGTGCCAGCAACAGGGATGTATGGGATACGCAGTATTTT | CASNRDVWDTQYF
TRBJ2-7 | TRBD2 | - | TRBV4-1 | 16 | TGCGCCAGCAGCCAAGAGCCCCTAGCGGGAGGCAACGAGCAGTACTTC | CASSQEPLAGGNEQYF
TRBJ1-4 | - | - | TRBV25-1 | 16 | TGTGCCAGCAGTCAAGGGGAAGGGGGTCTGAATGAAAAACTGTTTTTT | CASSQGEGGLNEKLFF
TRBJ1-1 | TRBD1 | - | TRBV30 | 13 | TGTGCCTGTAGTCGGACAGGGGGCACTGAAGCTTTCTTT | CACSRTGGTEAFF
TRBJ2-6 | TRBD1 | - | TRBV19 | 18 | TGTGCCAGTAATTCCCCCGGGACAGGGGTTTTGGGGGCCAACGTCCTGACTTTC | CASNSPGTGVLGANVLTF
TRBJ2-5 | - | few | TRBV5-4 | 14 | TGTGCCAGCAGCTTGGACCCGGTAGAAGAGACCCAGTACTTC | CASSLDPVEETQYF
TRBJ1-1 | TRBD1 | many | TRBV3-1/TRBV3-2 | 15 | TGTGCCAGCAGCCGTCGGCCAGGGGGCAACACTGAAGCTTTCTTT | CASSRRPGGNTEAFF
TRBJ1-2 | - | few | TRBV30 | 12 | TGTGCCCGAGGGCCCTCCGAAGAAGGCTACACCTTC | CARGPSEEGYTF
TRBJ2-7 | - | - | TRBV15 | 13 | TGTGCCACCAGCAGATCTCCACAGGGAGAGCAGTACTTC | CATSRSPQGEQYF
TRBJ1-1 | - | - | TRBV12-5 | 15 | TGTGCTAGTGGGACACGGGGCGGGATGAACACTGAAGCTTTCTTT | CASGTRGGMNTEAFF
TRBJ1-2 | - | - | TRBV20-1 | 13 | TGCAGTGCTAGTGAACAGAGTAACTATGGCTACACCTTC | CSASEQSNYGYTF
TRBJ2-4 | - | - | TRBV3-1/TRBV3-2 | 16 | TGTGCCAGCAGCCAAGAGTTAGCGTGGGCCAAAAACATTCAGTACTTC | CASSQELAWAKNIQYF
TRBJ1-3 | TRBD1 | - | TRBV3-1/TRBV3-2 | 14 | TGTGCCAGCAGCCATGGGACAGCTGGAAACACCATATATTTT | CASSHGTAGNTIYF
TRBJ2-7 | TRBD2 | few | TRBV5-4 | 13 | TGTGCCAGTGGGACTAGCGGAACCTACGAGCAGTACTTC | CASGTSGTYEQYF
TRBJ1-4 | TRBD1 | - | TRBV11-2 | 12 | TGTGCCGGGCAGGGGGGCGATGAAAAACTGTTTTTT | CAGQGGDEKLFF
TRBJ2-2 | - | - | TRBV18 | 16 | TGTGCCAGCTCACCACCCCAGGGGACGAACACCGGGGAGCTGTTTTTT | CASSPPQGTNTGELFF
TRBJ1-2 | TRBD1 | - | TRBV5-4 | 13 | TGTGCCAGCAGCTCCAGGGGGAACTATGGCTACACCTTC | CASSSRGNYGYTF
TRBJ2-2 | - | few | TRBV19 | 15 | TGTGCCAGTAGTCACTCCTCGGTCAGGGCCGGGGAGCTGTTTTTT | CASSHSSVRAGELFF
TRBJ2-3 | TRBD2 | - | TRBV4-2 | 16 | TGTGCCAGCAGCCGGGAGACTAGCGGGACTACAGATACGCAGTATTTT | CASSRETSGTTDTQYF
TRBJ2-3 | TRBD2 | - | TRBV19 | 15 | TGTGCCAGTAGTAAGGGACTAGCGAGGGGGGATACGCAGTATTTT | CASSKGLARGDTQYF
TRBJ1-1 | - | - | TRBV28 | 18 | TGTGCCAGCAGTCACGCCCCCTTCGGGGGGGTAGGAAACACTGAAGCTTTCTTT | CASSHAPFGGVGNTEAFF
TRBJ2-4 | TRBD1 | - | TRBV7-9 | 19 | TGTGCCAGCAGCTTAGCCGGGACAGGTGGTATCCTAACCAAAAACATTCAGTACTTC | CASSLAGTGGILTKNIQYF
TRBJ1-1 | TRBD1 | - | TRBV12-3/TRBV12-4 | 12 | TGTGCCAGCACCAGAGGGGGCCTTGAAGCTTTCTTT | CASTRGGLEAFF
TRBJ2-2 | - | - | TRBV2 | 14 | TGTGCCAGCAGTGTGGCTGTTAACACCGGGGAGCTGTTTTTT | CASSVAVNTGELFF
TRBJ2-5 | - | - | TRBV13 | 16 | TGTGCCAGCAGCTTAGGCCAGAACAGGAGAGAAGAGACCCAGTACTTC | CASSLGQNRREETQYF
TRBJ1-5 | - | - | TRBV28 | 15 | TGTGCCAGCAGTTTAGCCCGGGGACACAATCAGCCCCAGCATTTT | CASSLARGHNQPQHF
TRBJ2-7 | TRBD1 | - | TRBV2 | 15 | TGTGCCAGCAGTGCCGACAGGGGGCCTTTGGACGAGCAGTACTTC | CASSADRGPLDEQYF
TRBJ1-3 | - | few | TRBV29-1 | 13 | TGCAGCTTCCGGACAGCGTCTGGAAACACCATATATTTT | CSFRTASGNTIYF
TRBJ1-2 | TRBD1 | - | TRBV6-4 | 15 | TGTGCCAGCAGTGACTCCGGGACAGGGGCAGATGGCTACACCTTC | CASSDSGTGADGYTF
TRBJ2-3 | TRBD2 | - | TRBV9 | 17 | TGTGCCAGCAGCGCCGGGACTAGCCTCCGTAGCACAGATACGCAGTATTTT | CASSAGTSLRSTDTQYF
TRBJ1-2 | - | - | TRBV27 | 15 | TGTGCCAGCAGTTCTGGGGGGGCTTATGAGTATGGCTACACCTTC | CASSSGGAYEYGYTF
TRBJ2-2 | TRBD1 | once | TRBV29-1 | 15 | TGCAGCGTCCTAACTGACAGGGGGAACACCGGGGAGCTGTTTTTT | CSVLTDRGNTGELFF
TRBJ1-3 | TRBD1 | once | TRBV28 | 16 | TGTGCCAGCAGTTCCTCAACAGGGGTTGCTGGAAACACCATATATTTT | CASSSSTGVAGNTIYF
TRBJ2-4 | - | few | TRBV11-2 | 17 | TGTGCCAGCAGCCACCAGGGGGGTTTCCTAGCCAAAAACATTCAGTACTTC | CASSHQGGFLAKNIQYF
TRBJ2-6 | TRBD2 | - | TRBV5-1 | 17 | TGCGCCAGCACCCGACTAGCGGGGATCTCTGGGGCCAACGTCCTGACTTTC | CASTRLAGISGANVLTF
TRBJ2-7 | TRBD1 | - | TRBV9 | 14 | TGTGCCAGCAGCCGGAGGACAGGGGTAGGCGAGCAGTACTTC | CASSRRTGVGEQYF
TRBJ1-3 | - | - | TRBV9 | 15 | TGTGCCAGCAGCAGACAGGTTGACTCTGGAAACACCATATATTTT | CASSRQVDSGNTIYF
TRBJ2-5 | TRBD1 | - | TRBV4-2 | 19 | TGTGCCAGCAGCCAAGGGGCAAGAGGGACAGGGGGCTTCGGGCAGACCCAGTACTTC | CASSQGARGTGGFGQTQYF
TRBJ1-2 | - | - | TRBV7-8 | 15 | TGTGCCAGCAGCTTGTTGGCCCCAGGGAACTATGGCTACACCTTC | CASSLLAPGNYGYTF
TRBJ2-1 | TRBD2 | - | TRBV6-6 | 15 | TGTGCCAGCAGTCGAGCGGGAGGGAGGCCCAATGAGCAGTTCTTC | CASSRAGGRPNEQFF
TRBJ2-3 | - | - | TRBV6-2/TRBV6-3 | 16 | TGTGCCAGCAGTTACTCGGGGCTCCAGAACACAGATACGCAGTATTTT | CASSYSGLQNTDTQYF
TRBJ1-1 | - | - | TRBV27 | 15 | TGTGCCAGCAGTTTAAATCTTGGGGGGGTCGGGAAAGCTTTCTTT | CASSLNLGGVGKAFF
TRBJ2-7 | TRBD2 | - | TRBV4-1 | 16 | TGCGCCAGCAGCCAAGGTAGGGCTAGCGGGAGATACGAGCAGTACTTC | CASSQGRASGRYEQYF
TRBJ2-1 | TRBD1 | - | TRBV10-1 | 11 | TGCGCCAGCAGGACAGGGGTAGGGCAGTTCTTC | CASRTGVGQFF
TRBJ2-1 | - | few | TRBV4-2 | 16 | TGTGCCAGCAGCCAAGTCAGTGGGGCCACCTACAATGAGCAGTTCTTC | CASSQVSGATYNEQFF
TRBJ2-7 | - | - | TRBV10-3 | 15 | TGTGCCACACTCCCTACCTCTGAGGCGAGATACGAGCAGTACTTC | CATLPTSEARYEQYF
TRBJ2-5 | TRBD2 | - | TRBV5-1 | 15 | TGCGCCAGCAGCCCGGCCAAGGCTAGCGGAGAGACCCAGTACTTC | CASSPAKASGETQYF